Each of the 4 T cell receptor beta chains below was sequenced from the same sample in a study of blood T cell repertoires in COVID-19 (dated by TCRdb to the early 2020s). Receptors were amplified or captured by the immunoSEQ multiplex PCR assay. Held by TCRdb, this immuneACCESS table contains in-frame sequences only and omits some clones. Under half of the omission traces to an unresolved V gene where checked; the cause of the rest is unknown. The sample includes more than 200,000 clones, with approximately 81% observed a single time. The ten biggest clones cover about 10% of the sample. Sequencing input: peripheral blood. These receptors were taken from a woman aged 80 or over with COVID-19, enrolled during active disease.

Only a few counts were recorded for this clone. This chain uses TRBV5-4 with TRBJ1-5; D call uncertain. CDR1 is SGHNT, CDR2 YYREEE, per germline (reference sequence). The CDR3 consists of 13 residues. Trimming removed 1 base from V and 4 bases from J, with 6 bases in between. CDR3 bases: TGTGCCAGCAGCTTGTACGGGAATCAGCCCCAGCATTTT. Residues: CASSLYGNQPQHF. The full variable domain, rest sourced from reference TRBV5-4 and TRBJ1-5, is ETGVTQSPTHLIKTRGQQVTLRCSSQSGHNTVSWYQQALGQGPQFIFQYYREEENGRGNFPPRFSGLQFPNYSSELNVNALELDDSALYLCASSLYGNQPQHFGDGTRLSIL.

The CDR3 here is CASSRDKGSYEQYV. The CDR3 region has the DNA TGTGCCAGCAGTCGGGACAAGGGCTCCTACGAGCAGTACGTC. V usage is TRBV28 and J usage is TRBJ2-7; TRBD1 might be the D (6 bases). The germline V gene encodes CDR1 MDHEN and CDR2 SYDVKM. The CDR3 is 14 amino acids. V lost 5 bases and J 0 bases, leaving 11 bases between the germline ends.

CDR3 in DNA: TGTGCCAGCAGTATCCAGGGTGGGGTTGGGGAAAAACTGTTTTTT. Translated, it gives CASSIQGGVGEKLFF. This rearrangement joins TRBV6-5 to TRBJ1-4; TRBD1 might be the D (5 bases). The CDR3 has 15 residues. Germline V gives CDR1 MNHEY, CDR2 SVGAGI. The V end was cut by 5 bases, the J end by 8 bases, with 18 bases between.

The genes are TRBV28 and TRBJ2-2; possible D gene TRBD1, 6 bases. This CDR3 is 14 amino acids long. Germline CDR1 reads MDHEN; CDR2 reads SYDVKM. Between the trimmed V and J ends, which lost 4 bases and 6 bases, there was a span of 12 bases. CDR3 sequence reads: CASSYPGHPGELFF. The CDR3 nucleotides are TGTGCCAGCAGTTACCCGGGACACCCCGGGGAGCTGTTTTTT.